This record covers a single T cell receptor beta chain. As yet, its antigen is unknown. These data come from a study of OX40 agonist ivuxolimab in advanced cancers. The protocol was immunoSEQ multiplex PCR, while the TCRdb copy is restricted to in-frame clones and leaves out a portion. The sample has around 60,000 clones, roughly 85% seen once. Study-level results: Antigen targets of the expanded peripheral T cells went undetermined. Some patients who did not respond also had low normalized T-cell clonal expansion.

Blood sampling was done at baseline, cycle 4 day 1, and cycle 7 day 1. The CDR3 spans 15 residues. Trimming left V 5 bases short and J 4 bases short, with 18 bases between. Germline CDR1 and CDR2: SEHNR and FQNEAQ (reference sequence). The chain employs TRBV7-9 and TRBJ2-7; D is possibly TRBD1 or TRBD2 (5 bases each). The source is an adult with an advanced solid tumor such as melanoma, head and neck, liver or kidney cancer. The sample here was CD4+ or CD8+ T cells sorted from blood, taken in a trial of the OX40 agonist ivuxolimab. CDR3 sequence: CASSLSGLIGYEQYF. The CDR3 DNA follows: TGTGCCAGCAGCCTTTCGGGGCTGATAGGGTACGAGCAGTACTTC.